These 4 T cell receptor beta chains were sequenced from one sample in a study of shared clonotypes between healthy human individuals. Sequencing used immunoSEQ multiplex PCR; TCRdb keeps in-frame clones, though not all of them. This sample has about 520,000 clones; 70% to 85% occur once, and the top ten carry around 13%. Sequenced input: PBMCs. These receptors were collected from a woman in her thirties or forties in good health. Some clones in this sample may be carry-over from other donors' samples.

The rearrangement uses TRBV10-1 and TRBJ1-3, with D unresolved. Germline CDR1 and CDR2: WNHNN and SYGVQD (reference sequence). V was trimmed by 8 bases and J by 0 bases, leaving 14 bases between them. This CDR3 is built from 15 residues. CDR3 sequence reads: CASQPASSSGNTIYF. DNA of the CDR3: TGCGCCAGCCAACCGGCCTCGAGCTCTGGAAACACCATATATTTT.

The chain combines TRBV5-5 with TRBJ2-7, with D tentatively TRBD2 (5 bases). CDR3 length: 15 residues. Germline CDR1 SGHKS, CDR2 YYEKEE (reference sequence). The ends were cut back, 0 bases at V and 2 bases at J, with 12 bases in the middle. In nucleotides, the CDR3 is TGTGCCAGCAGCTTGGAAGGACTTCGAACCTACGAGCAGTACTTC. It specifies CASSLEGLRTYEQYF. The whole variable domain, filled in from reference TRBV5-5 and TRBJ2-7, reads DAGVTQSPTHLIKTRGQQVTLRCSPISGHKSVSWYQQVLGQGPQFIFQYYEKEERGRGNFPDRFSARQFPNYSSELNVNALLLGDSALYLCASSLEGLRTYEQYFGPGTRLTVT.

The chain joins TRBV5-1 to TRBJ2-7, with 10 bases lining up with TRBD1. CDR1 SGHRS and CDR2 YFSETQ come from the germline V gene. This CDR3 is 15 amino acids long. Trimming at V came to 1 base and at J to 7 bases, leaving 8 bases not matched to a gene. The CDR3 sequence: CASSLTGTGVGEQYF. The CDR3 DNA reads as TGCGCCAGCAGCTTGACCGGGACAGGGGTTGGAGAGCAGTACTTC.

The chain uses TRBV5-6 and TRBJ1-6, with 8 bases matching TRBD1. Germline CDR1 and CDR2: SGHDT and YYEEEE. Germline trimming cut 5 bases from V and 6 bases from J; bases unmatched to any gene: 7. The CDR3 has 15 residues. As DNA, the CDR3 is TGTGCCAGCAGATTTGGACAGGGAAGTAATTCACCCCTCCACTTT. This gives the protein CASRFGQGSNSPLHF.